Presented here are 22 T cell receptor beta chains from one specimen sequenced in a study of CD8 T cells in Susac syndrome. RNA amounts of roughly 0.45 to 1 ug underwent reverse transcription with random hexamers. TCRdb analysed the immunoSEQ multiplex PCR reads with MiXCR anew, one entry per CDR3 protein. The repertoire holds 150,000 to 200,000 distinct CDR3 sequences, with approximately 94% as singletons. Sequencing input: CD4+ T cells from PBMCs. These receptors came from a human donor in good health.

The V gene is TRBV23-1, the J gene TRBJ1-5; TRBD1 matches at 7 bases. TRBV23-1 has ORF status, its function being uncertain. J lost 0 bases, V lost 8 bases, and 7 bases had no gene match. CDR3 length: 15 residues. CDR3 in DNA: TGCGCCAGCCGCAGGGGGAGGGGTAGCAATCAGCCCCAGCATTTT. Translating gives CASRRGRGSNQPQHF.

V usage is TRBV20-1 and J usage is TRBJ2-5; D is possibly TRBD1 (5 bases). V dropped 3 bases and J dropped 4 bases, with 12 bases sitting between them. CDR1 and CDR2 from the germline V gene are DFQATT and SNEGSKA (reference sequence). There are 13 residues in the CDR3. The CDR3 loop reads CSASSWGTETQYF. DNA of the CDR3: TGCAGTGCTAGCTCTTGGGGCACAGAGACCCAGTACTTC.

The chain's CDR3 is CASSSQTSGRHEQFF. CDR3 DNA sequence: TGTGCCAGCAGTTCGCAGACTAGCGGGAGGCATGAGCAGTTCTTC. This sequence joins TRBV28 and TRBJ2-1; 13 nucleotides agree with TRBD2. The CDR3 length is 15 residues. J gave up 8 bases and V 4 bases, and 5 bases lay outside the gene matches. Germline values: CDR1 MDHEN, CDR2 SYDVKM. Full variable domain (remainder filled in from reference TRBV28 and TRBJ2-1): DVKVTQSSRYLVKRTGEKVFLECVQDMDHENMFWYRQDPGLGLRLIYFSYDVKMKEKGDIPEGYSVSREKKERFSLILESASTNQTSMYLCASSSQTSGRHEQFFGPGTRLTVL.

This rearrangement joins TRBV25-1 to TRBJ1-2, with a tentative D call TRBD1 (6 bases). CDR3 length equals 14 residues. Trimming cost V 6 bases and J 5 bases, with 16 bases left between them. Germline assignment: CDR1 MGHDK and CDR2 SYGVNS. Written as DNA, the CDR3 is TGTGCCAGCAGGGCGGACAGTGGAGGGTATGGCTACACCTTC. Translating it yields CASRADSGGYGYTF.

The rearrangement links TRBV15 to TRBJ1-2, with D tentatively TRBD1 (5 bases). CDR3 size: 18 residues. The V end lost 0 bases, the J end lost 5 bases, and 22 bases lay between the germline ends. The germline V gene encodes CDR1 LNHNV and CDR2 YYDKDF (reference sequence). The CDR3 spells CATSRERPSGPRGYGYTF. The CDR3, as DNA: TGTGCCACCAGCAGAGAGAGACCCTCTGGGCCCCGGGGGTATGGCTACACCTTC.

The chain joins TRBV7-9 to TRBJ2-5, with TRBD2 as a possible D gene (6 bases). The CDR3 is 16 residues long. Trimming shortened V by 2 bases and J by 5 bases, and 18 bases separated the two germline ends. In germline, CDR1 is SEHNR, CDR2 FQNEAQ (reference sequence). The CDR3 loop reads CASSLPKPARGETQYF. DNA of the CDR3: TGTGCCAGCAGCTTACCGAAGCCCGCCCGGGGGGAGACCCAGTACTTC.

The V and J genes are TRBV12-3 or TRBV12-4 and TRBJ1-1, with 12 bases that match TRBD1. The CDR3 sequence is 18 residues long. The J segment lost 1 base and the V segment lost 1 base, leaving 7 bases of the junction unmatched. The CDR3, as DNA: TGTGCCAGCAGTTTAGGGACCGGGACAGGGGGCTCGAACACTGAAGCTTTCTTT. Translation gives CASSLGTGTGGSNTEAFF.

The chain links TRBV2 to TRBJ2-7, with D possibly being TRBD2 (6 bases). Between the trimmed V and J ends, which lost 7 bases and 5 bases, there was a span of 21 bases. The CDR3 extends over 15 amino acids. Germline loops: CDR1 SNHLY, CDR2 FYNNEI. The DNA for the CDR3 is TGTGCCAGCATCAGCGGGCCGTGGCCGCCCCACGAGCAGTACTTC. It translates to CASISGPWPPHEQYF.

The chain combines TRBV28 with TRBJ2-7, with D tentatively TRBD2 (6 bases). Looked up from germline, CDR1 is MDHEN and CDR2 is SYDVKM. V was cut by 6 bases and J by 3 bases, with 18 bases left in between. This CDR3 has 15 amino acids. CDR3 loop: CASSLATTRNYEQYF. DNA of the CDR3: TGTGCCAGCAGCTTAGCGACGACTAGAAACTACGAGCAGTACTTC.

The V call is TRBV7-9, the J call TRBJ2-4, with D uncertain. Germline CDR1 and CDR2: SEHNR and FQNEAQ (reference sequence). The CDR3 is 15 amino acids. Trimming shortened V by 4 bases and J by 0 bases, and 10 bases separated the two germline ends. CDR3 coding DNA: TGTGCCAGCAGCTCCCAGCGCGTAGCCAAAAACATTCAGTACTTC. This codes for CASSSQRVAKNIQYF.

In this sample, this clonotype turned up once. The chain employs TRBV9 and TRBJ1-2; 7 positions match TRBD1. The CDR3 length is 14 residues. J was trimmed by 7 bases and V by 0 bases; bases with no gene match: 6. Per germline, CDR1 SGDLS and CDR2 YYNGEE. The CDR3 here is CASSVDDREGGYTF. The CDR3 DNA reads TGTGCCAGCAGCGTAGACGACAGGGAGGGTGGCTACACCTTC.

The gene calls are TRBV5-4 and TRBJ2-2; D gene unclear. The CDR3 sequence is 12 residues long. Deletions cut 3 bases from V and 8 bases from J, with 8 bases between. From germline, CDR1 is SGHNT and CDR2 YYREEE (reference sequence). The CDR3 DNA follows: TGTGCCAGCAGCTCCCCGGGTGGGGAGCTGTTTTTT. This encodes CASSSPGGELFF. Variable domain in full (rest from reference TRBV5-4 and TRBJ2-2): ETGVTQSPTHLIKTRGQQVTLRCSSQSGHNTVSWYQQALGQGPQFIFQYYREEENGRGNFPPRFSGLQFPNYSSELNVNALELDDSALYLCASSSPGGELFFGEGSRLTVL.

The rearrangement joins TRBV29-1 to TRBJ2-5, with 9 nucleotides matching TRBD1. This CDR3 has 15 amino acids. Per germline, CDR1 SQVTM and CDR2 ANQGSEA. With 7 bases clipped from V and 5 bases from J, the junction kept 14 bases outside the gene matches. CDR3 sequence: CSAEQGAVDWETQYF. CDR3 nucleotides: TGCAGCGCCGAACAGGGGGCGGTCGACTGGGAGACCCAGTACTTC.

This clonotype was seen once. The chain joins TRBV20-1 to TRBJ2-1; D remains ambiguous. Germline CDR1 DFQATT, CDR2 SNEGSKA (reference sequence). This CDR3 region has 12 residues. As DNA, the CDR3 is TGCAGGTCAGCGAGCTCCTACAATGAGCAGTTCTTC. Its protein is CRSASSYNEQFF.

The rearrangement joins TRBV12-3 or TRBV12-4 to TRBJ2-6; D gene ambiguous. The V end was cut by 8 bases, the J end by 2 bases, with 7 bases between. The length of the CDR3 is 13 residues. In DNA, the CDR3 is TGTGCCAGCGGGTCCCCTGGGGCCAACGTCCTGACTTTC. Its translation: CASGSPGANVLTF.

CDR3 loop: CSLFAGGYNEQFF. The CDR3 DNA reads TGCAGTCTCTTTGCGGGAGGCTACAATGAGCAGTTCTTC. The chain has TRBV20-1 and TRBJ2-1; 8 bases match TRBD2. The V and J ends lost 8 bases and 3 bases, in that order; junction bases with no gene match: 6. The germline CDR1 and CDR2 sequences are DFQATT and SNEGSKA (reference sequence). CDR3 size: 13 residues.

V usage is TRBV5-1 and J usage is TRBJ2-1; D unclear. CDR1 and CDR2 from the germline V gene are SGHRS and YFSETQ. CDR3 length equals 12 residues. Trimming removed 0 bases at V and 8 bases at J, with 6 bases between. The CDR3 DNA reads as TGCGCCAGCAGCTTGGACCCTCATGAGCAGTTCTTC. This gives the protein CASSLDPHEQFF. Drawing the rest from reference TRBV5-1 and TRBJ2-1, the complete variable domain is KAGVTQTPRYLIKTRGQQVTLSCSPISGHRSVSWYQQTPGQGLQFLFEYFSETQRNKGNFPGRFSGRQFSNSRSEMNVSTLELGDSALYLCASSLDPHEQFFGPGTRLTVL.

The chain couples TRBV29-1 to TRBJ1-2; possible D gene TRBD1, 5 bases. The germline V and J ends were trimmed by 5 bases and 4 bases, with 11 bases remaining between them. Germline loops: CDR1 SQVTM, CDR2 ANQGSEA. The CDR3 has 12 amino acids. CDR3 sequence: CSVLDGAYGYTF. The CDR3, as DNA: TGCAGCGTTCTGGACGGGGCCTATGGCTACACCTTC.

The chain is built from TRBV28 and TRBJ1-2; no firm D call. Germline lookup yields CDR1 MDHEN and CDR2 SYDVKM. V gave up 3 bases and J gave up 8 bases, with 10 bases separating them. The CDR3 covers 12 residues. In DNA, the CDR3 is TGTGCCAGCAGTTTGCGGAGGCTCGGCTACACCTTC. Translated: CASSLRRLGYTF.

The V and J genes are TRBV7-8 and TRBJ2-1, with 10 bases aligning to TRBD2. Germline CDR1 is SGHVS and CDR2 is FQNEAQ. Unmatched junction bases numbered 11, after V lost 4 bases and J lost 8 bases. This CDR3 comprises 16 residues. The CDR3 DNA reads as TGTGCCAGCAGCTCAGGGGGGACTAGCGTCCTCCATGAGCAGTTCTTC. Its translation is CASSSGGTSVLHEQFF. The whole variable domain, remainder taken from reference TRBV7-8 and TRBJ2-1, is GAGVSQSPRYKVAKRGQDVALRCDPISGHVSLFWYQQALGQGPEFLTYFQNEAQLDKSGLPSDRFFAERPEGSVSTLKIQRTQQEDSAVYLCASSSGGTSVLHEQFFGPGTRLTVL.

The V call is TRBV3-1, the J call TRBJ2-7, with 13 bases fitting TRBD2. The trim removed 4 bases at V and 4 bases at J, leaving 4 bases unmatched. The CDR3 extends over 15 amino acids. The germline gives CDR1 LGHDT, CDR2 YNNKEL (reference sequence). The CDR3 reads CASSPGLAGPYEQYF. The CDR3, as DNA: TGTGCCAGCAGCCCGGGACTAGCGGGACCTTACGAGCAGTACTTC.

The gene calls are TRBV20-1 and TRBJ1-5; D is possibly TRBD1 (5 bases). This CDR3 spans 13 amino acids. Trimming pared 3 bases from V and 7 bases from J, leaving 13 bases between. The germline CDR1 and CDR2 sequences are DFQATT and SNEGSKA (reference sequence). CDR3 DNA sequence: TGCAGTGCTAGTTCCCAGGGAGGACAGCCCCAGCATTTT. Translation: CSASSQGGQPQHF.